What follows is one T cell receptor (beta chain) and its context. An end of the junction does not agree with germline; a read error may underlie this. The CDR3 has 16 amino acids. Germline V gene lookup returns CDR1 MDHEN and CDR2 SYDVKM. TCRdb used MiXCR to reprocess the RT-PCR reads, holding one entry per CDR3 protein. Of hundreds of thousands of distinct CDR3 sequences detected, approximately 15% appear once; the ten largest clones hold roughly 3.9%. This TCR was sampled from a female donor in good health, serving as a healthy control. The rearrangement joins TRBV28 to TRBJ2-4; D gene uncertain. The sequenced material came from memory CD4+ T cells from blood. The CDR3, as DNA: TGTGCCAGCAGTTTATACGTGGATGTAGCCAAAAACATTCAGTGCTTC. The encoded protein is CASSLYVDVAKNIQCF.